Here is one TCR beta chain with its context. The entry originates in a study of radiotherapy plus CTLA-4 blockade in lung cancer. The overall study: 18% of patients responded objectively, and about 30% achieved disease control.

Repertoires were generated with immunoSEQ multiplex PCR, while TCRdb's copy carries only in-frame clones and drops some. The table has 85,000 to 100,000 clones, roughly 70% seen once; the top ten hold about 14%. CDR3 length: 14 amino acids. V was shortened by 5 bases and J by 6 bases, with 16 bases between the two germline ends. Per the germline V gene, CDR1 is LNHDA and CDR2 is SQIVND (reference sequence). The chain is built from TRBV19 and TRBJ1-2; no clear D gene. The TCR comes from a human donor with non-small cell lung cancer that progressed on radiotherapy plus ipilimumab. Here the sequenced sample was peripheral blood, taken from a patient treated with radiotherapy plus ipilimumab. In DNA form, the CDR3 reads TGTGCCAGTAGTTCGGGCGGTGGACGGAATGGCTACACCTTC. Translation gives CASSSGGGRNGYTF.